Included here is one TCR beta chain sequence, with context. Its cognate antigen is unknown. Through a sample-barcoded 5' primer and a J-beta primer mix, a second PCR was run for roughly 6 to 11 cycles. TCRdb fed the 5' RACE reads into MiXCR, producing one record per CDR3 protein. The sample lists roughly 680,000 distinct CDR3 sequences, about 52% occurring once. Trimming removed 0 bases from V and 13 bases from J; junction bases left unmatched: 6. The length of the CDR3 is 14 residues. This specimen comes from a study of blood T cells in healthy people across ages. The wider study: With template switching, about one barcoded beta molecule was captured per two T cells.

Study-level findings and limits: In older individuals, TCR beta diversity per million T cells was lower, falling roughly linearly with age. Unknown CMV status may confound age-related changes in expanded clones. Both naive CD4+ cell counts and diversity were greater in long-lived donors than in aged donors.

V usage is TRBV12-3 or TRBV12-4 and J usage is TRBJ2-5; 12 bases map to TRBD2. This receptor was identified in a woman aged 60-75 years in good health. The sequenced sample consisted of blood. CDR3 sequence: CASSLAGTSGFAYF. CDR3 nucleotides: TGTGCCAGCAGTTTAGCCGGGACTAGCGGGTTCGCGTACTTC.